The entry below describes one TCR beta chain. Its antigen is unidentified. The data stem from a study of T-cell reconstitution after alpha-beta-depleted transplantation in children. Study observations and caveats: Most T-cell counts and diversity one year after the transplant came from T cells that were newly produced. Surviving recipient T cells and intrathymic progenitors accounted for some patients' high TCRbeta diversity at day 60.

Construction of the TCRbeta library involved unique molecular identifiers. TCRdb itself ran the PCR reads through MiXCR, one entry per CDR3 protein. This table holds a few hundred thousand distinct CDR3 sequences, 25% to 30% found once. The CDR3 has 15 residues. Germline CDR1 and CDR2: SQVTM and ANQGSEA. The ends were cut back, 0 bases at V and 0 bases at J, with 12 bases in the middle. The sample in question was PBMCs, obtained before TCRalphabeta/CD19-depleted stem cell transplant. This chain joins TRBV29-1 and TRBJ2-7; D is unclear. The clonotype comes from a boy younger than two with Wiskott-Aldrich syndrome, due to receive a stem cell transplant. CDR3: CSVEDVPTPSYEQYF. CDR3 sequence (DNA): TGCAGCGTTGAAGATGTCCCCACCCCCTCCTACGAGCAGTACTTC.